This T cell receptor (beta chain) derives from a study of cytomegalovirus exposure and HLA in healthy donors. The overall study: Among around 170 million T cells, an earlier analysis found 117 million unique TCR beta sequences. Notes on the study in general: According to the study, 150 to 200 TCR beta chains were cytomegalovirus-associated. Reported performance of the classifier showed diagnosis of cytomegalovirus status with high specificity and sensitivity. Researchers reported in a later analysis that a missense DCLRE1C variant was tied to TCR beta V- and J-gene trimming.

Primers for the PCR totalled 60 Vbeta and 13 Jbeta. Assay used: immunoSEQ multiplex PCR; TCRdb lists only in-frame clones, some missing. The data show 110,000 to 150,000 clones, around a tenth seen once. As for this clone: Antigen specificity is unknown. The sample has other DNA sequences that encode this CDR3 too.

CDR1 and CDR2 from the germline V gene are SGHDT and YYEEEE. This CDR3 has 12 residues. Trimming shortened V by 0 bases and J by 6 bases, and 5 bases separated the two germline ends. The TCR sequence derives from a male donor in good health and CMV-seronegative. The V gene is TRBV5-6, the J gene TRBJ2-3; unclear D gene. Material for sequencing was PBMCs. CDR3 DNA: TGTGCCAGCAGCTTGGGGGCTGATACGCAGTATTTT. Protein: CASSLGADTQYF.